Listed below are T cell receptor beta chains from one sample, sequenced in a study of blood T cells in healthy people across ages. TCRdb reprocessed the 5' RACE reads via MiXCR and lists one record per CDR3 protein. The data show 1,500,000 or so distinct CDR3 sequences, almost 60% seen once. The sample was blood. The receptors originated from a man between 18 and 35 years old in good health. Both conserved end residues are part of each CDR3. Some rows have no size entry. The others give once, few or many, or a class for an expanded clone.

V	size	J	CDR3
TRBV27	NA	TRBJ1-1	CASSSRETLGVLGAFF
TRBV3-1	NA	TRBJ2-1	CASTPGQEWAEQFF
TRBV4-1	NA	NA	CASSNQLGLAGTQYF
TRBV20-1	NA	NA	CSARRASLRETQYF
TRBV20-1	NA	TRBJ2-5	CSGEPPGETQYF
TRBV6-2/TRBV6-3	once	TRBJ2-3	CASTRLGGHTDTQYF
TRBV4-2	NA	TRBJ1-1	CASSSREAGTGGTEAFF
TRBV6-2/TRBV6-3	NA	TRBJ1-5	CASSYSAGGSNQPQHF
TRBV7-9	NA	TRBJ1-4	CASSRSRVDVNEKLFF
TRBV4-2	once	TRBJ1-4	CASSVGPSVTNEKLFF
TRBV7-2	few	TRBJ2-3	CASGYGAGTDTQYF
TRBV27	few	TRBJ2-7	CASSFGRQGAYEQYF
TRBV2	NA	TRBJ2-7	CASSERRNFYEQYF
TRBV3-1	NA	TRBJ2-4	CASSQDWQGQNIQYF
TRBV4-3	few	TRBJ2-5	CASSQDVGQGGGETQYF
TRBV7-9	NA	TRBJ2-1	CASSLGPGPYNEQFF
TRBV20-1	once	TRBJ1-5	CSAELGNQPQHF
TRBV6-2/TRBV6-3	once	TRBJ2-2	CASSYNGGSGELFF
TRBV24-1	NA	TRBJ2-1	CATSDWPANNEQFF
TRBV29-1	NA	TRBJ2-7	CSVVWRISSYEQYF
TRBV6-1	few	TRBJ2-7	CASSNNELAGVSYEQYF
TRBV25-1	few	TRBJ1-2	CASSGTGLGGYTF
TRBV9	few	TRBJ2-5	CASSGRLAVQETQYF
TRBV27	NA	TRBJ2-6	CASSSDRPGANVLTF
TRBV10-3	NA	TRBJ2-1	CAIRALGRGTYNEQFF
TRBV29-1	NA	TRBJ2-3	CSVVADSFSSTDTQYF
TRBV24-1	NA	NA	CATSDLSGSSTYEQYF
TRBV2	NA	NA	CASSAGTGGDEQYF
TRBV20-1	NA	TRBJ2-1	CSAIQDTYNEQFF
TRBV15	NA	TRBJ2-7	CATSRTFRDISYEQYF
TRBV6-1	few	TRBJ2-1	CASGTSGGAGEQFF
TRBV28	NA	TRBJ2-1	CASSPGQGTRGPEQFF
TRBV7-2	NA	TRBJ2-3	CASSLARADTDTQYF
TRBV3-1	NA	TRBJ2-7	CAGSEGAAGLDEQYF
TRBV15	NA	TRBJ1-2	CATSREFGHTANYGYTF
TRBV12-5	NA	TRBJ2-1	CASGLGSGEQFF
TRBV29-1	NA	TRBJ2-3	CSVEDLRRTPYTDTQYF